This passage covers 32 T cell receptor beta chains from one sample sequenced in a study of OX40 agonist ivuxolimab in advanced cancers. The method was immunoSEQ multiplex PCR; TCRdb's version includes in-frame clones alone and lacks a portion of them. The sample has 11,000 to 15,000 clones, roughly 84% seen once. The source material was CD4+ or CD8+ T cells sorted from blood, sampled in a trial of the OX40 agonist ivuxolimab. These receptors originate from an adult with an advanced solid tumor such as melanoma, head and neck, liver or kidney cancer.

The chain's CDR3 is CASLGDRSSYNEQFF. The CDR3 DNA is TGTGCCAGCTTAGGGGACAGAAGCTCCTACAATGAGCAGTTCTTC. The rearrangement joins TRBV2 to TRBJ2-1; 7 positions match TRBD1. Germline V CDR1 and CDR2: SNHLY, FYNNEI. Trimming at V came to 8 bases and at J to 0 bases, leaving 7 bases not matched to a gene. This CDR3 is 15 amino acids long.

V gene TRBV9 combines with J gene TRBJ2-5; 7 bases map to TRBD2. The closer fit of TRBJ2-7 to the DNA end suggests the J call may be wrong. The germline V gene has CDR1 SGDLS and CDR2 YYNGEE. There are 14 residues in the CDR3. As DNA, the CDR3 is TGTGCCAGCAGCGTATTTAGGACTAGCTACGAGCAGTACTTC. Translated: CASSVFRTSYEQYF.

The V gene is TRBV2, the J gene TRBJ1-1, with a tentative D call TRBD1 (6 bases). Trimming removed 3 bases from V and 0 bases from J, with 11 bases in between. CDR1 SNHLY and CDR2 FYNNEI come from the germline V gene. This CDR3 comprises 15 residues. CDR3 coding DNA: TGTGCCAGCAGTGACCAGGACAGATTGAACACTGAAGCTTTCTTT. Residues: CASSDQDRLNTEAFF.

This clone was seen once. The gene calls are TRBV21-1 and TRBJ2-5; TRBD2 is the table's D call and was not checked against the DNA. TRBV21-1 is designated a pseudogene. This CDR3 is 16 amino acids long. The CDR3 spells CASSKSRGGTRGTQYF. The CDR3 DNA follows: TGTGCCAGCAGCAAAAGTCGGGGAGGGACAAGAGGGACCCAGTACTTC.

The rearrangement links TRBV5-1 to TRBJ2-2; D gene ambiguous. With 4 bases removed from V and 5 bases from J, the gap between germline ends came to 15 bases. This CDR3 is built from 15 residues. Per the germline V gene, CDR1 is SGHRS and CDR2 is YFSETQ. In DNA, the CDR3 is TGCGCCAGCAGCCGGGTCTCCATGACGACCGGGGAGCTGTTTTTT. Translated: CASSRVSMTTGELFF.

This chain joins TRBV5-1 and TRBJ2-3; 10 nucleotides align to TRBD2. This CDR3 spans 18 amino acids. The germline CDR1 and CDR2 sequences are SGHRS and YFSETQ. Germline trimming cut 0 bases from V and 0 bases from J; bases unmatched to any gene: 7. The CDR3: CASSLGVAGGHSTDTQYF. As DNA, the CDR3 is TGCGCCAGCAGCTTGGGTGTAGCGGGGGGTCATAGCACAGATACGCAGTATTTT.

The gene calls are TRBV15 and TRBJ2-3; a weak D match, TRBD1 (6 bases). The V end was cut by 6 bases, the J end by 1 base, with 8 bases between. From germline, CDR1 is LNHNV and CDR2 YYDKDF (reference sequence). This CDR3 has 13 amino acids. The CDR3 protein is CATSRTGTDTQYF. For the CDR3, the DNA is TGTGCCACCAGTAGGACAGGCACAGATACGCAGTATTTT.

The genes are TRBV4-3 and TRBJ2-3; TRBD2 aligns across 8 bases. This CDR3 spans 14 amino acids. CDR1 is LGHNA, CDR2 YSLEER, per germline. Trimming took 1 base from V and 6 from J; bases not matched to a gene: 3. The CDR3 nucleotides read TGCGCCAGCAGCCAAGTCGGGGGGGATGATACGCAGTATTTT. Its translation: CASSQVGGDDTQYF.

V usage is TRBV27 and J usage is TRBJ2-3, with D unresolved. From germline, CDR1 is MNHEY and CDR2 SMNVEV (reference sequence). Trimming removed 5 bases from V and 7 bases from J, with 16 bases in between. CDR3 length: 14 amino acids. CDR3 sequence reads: CASSQTSGFYTQYF. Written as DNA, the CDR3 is TGTGCCAGCAGTCAGACGTCCGGCTTCTATACGCAGTATTTT.

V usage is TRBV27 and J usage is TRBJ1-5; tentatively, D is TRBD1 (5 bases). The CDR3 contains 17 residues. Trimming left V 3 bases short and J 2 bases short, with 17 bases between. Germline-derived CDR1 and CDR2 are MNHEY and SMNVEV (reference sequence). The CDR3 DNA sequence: TGTGCCAGCAGTTTGCCGATTGGTGGGGGTGGCAATCAGCCCCAGCATTTT. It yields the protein CASSLPIGGGGNQPQHF.

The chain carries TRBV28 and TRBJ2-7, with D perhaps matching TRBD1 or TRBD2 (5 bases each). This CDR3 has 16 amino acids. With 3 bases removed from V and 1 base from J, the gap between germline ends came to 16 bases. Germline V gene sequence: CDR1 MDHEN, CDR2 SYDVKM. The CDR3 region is CASSFPPGTRSYEQYF. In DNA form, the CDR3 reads TGTGCCAGCAGTTTTCCCCCCGGGACGAGGTCCTACGAGCAGTACTTC. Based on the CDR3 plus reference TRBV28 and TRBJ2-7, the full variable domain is DVKVTQSSRYLVKRTGEKVFLECVQDMDHENMFWYRQDPGLGLRLIYFSYDVKMKEKGDIPEGYSVSREKKERFSLILESASTNQTSMYLCASSFPPGTRSYEQYFGPGTRLTVT.

The CDR3 DNA follows: TGCGCCAGCAGCCAATCGGTGGGGACCTACAATGAGCAGTTCTTC. This translates into CASSQSVGTYNEQFF. The chain recombines TRBV4-3 with TRBJ2-1; unclear D gene. The CDR3 loop spans 15 amino acids. Germline assignment: CDR1 LGHNA and CDR2 YSLEER. V was clipped by 2 bases and J by 2 bases, with 10 bases between them.

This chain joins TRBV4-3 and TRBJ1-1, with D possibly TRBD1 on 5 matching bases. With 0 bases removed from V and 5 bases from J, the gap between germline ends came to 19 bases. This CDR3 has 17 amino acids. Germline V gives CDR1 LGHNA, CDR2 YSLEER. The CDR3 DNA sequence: TGCGCCAGCAGCCAAGACACCCGGGGCACAACCCTTACTGAAGCTTTCTTT. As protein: CASSQDTRGTTLTEAFF.

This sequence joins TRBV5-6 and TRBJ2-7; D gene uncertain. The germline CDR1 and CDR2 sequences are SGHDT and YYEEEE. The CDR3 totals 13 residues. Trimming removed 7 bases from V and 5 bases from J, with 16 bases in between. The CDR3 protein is CASGFGSQDEQYF. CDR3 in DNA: TGTGCCAGCGGTTTCGGCAGTCAAGACGAGCAGTACTTC.

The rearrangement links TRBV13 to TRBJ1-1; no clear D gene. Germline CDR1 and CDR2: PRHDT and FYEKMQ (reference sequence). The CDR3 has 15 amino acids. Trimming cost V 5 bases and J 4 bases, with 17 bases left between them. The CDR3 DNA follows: TGTGCCAGCAGCGTATACCGGGGTCGGGGCACTGAAGCTTTCTTT. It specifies CASSVYRGRGTEAFF.

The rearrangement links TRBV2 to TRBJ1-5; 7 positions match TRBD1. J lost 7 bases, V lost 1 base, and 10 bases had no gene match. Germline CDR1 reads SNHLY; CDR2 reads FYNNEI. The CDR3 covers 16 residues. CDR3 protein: CASSEGQRQGYQPQHF. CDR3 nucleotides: TGTGCCAGCAGTGAAGGTCAGAGACAGGGATACCAGCCCCAGCATTTT.

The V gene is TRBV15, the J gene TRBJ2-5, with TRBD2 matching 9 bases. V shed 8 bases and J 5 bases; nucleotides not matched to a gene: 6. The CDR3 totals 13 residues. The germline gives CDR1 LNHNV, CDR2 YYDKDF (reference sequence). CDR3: CATQAGGWETQYF. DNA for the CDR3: TGTGCCACCCAAGCGGGAGGTTGGGAGACCCAGTACTTC.

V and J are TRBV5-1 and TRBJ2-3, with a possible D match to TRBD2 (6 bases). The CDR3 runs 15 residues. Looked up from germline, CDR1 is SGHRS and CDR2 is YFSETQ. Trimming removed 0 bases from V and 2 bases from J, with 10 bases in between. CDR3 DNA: TGCGCCAGCAGCTTGGAACTAGCTAACACAGATACGCAGTATTTT. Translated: CASSLELANTDTQYF. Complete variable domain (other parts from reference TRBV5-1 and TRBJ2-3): KAGVTQTPRYLIKTRGQQVTLSCSPISGHRSVSWYQQTPGQGLQFLFEYFSETQRNKGNFPGRFSGRQFSNSRSEMNVSTLELGDSALYLCASSLELANTDTQYFGPGTRLTVL.

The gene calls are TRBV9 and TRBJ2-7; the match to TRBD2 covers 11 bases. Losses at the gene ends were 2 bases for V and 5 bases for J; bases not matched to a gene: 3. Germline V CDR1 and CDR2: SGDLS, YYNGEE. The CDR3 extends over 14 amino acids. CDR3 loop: CASSVSGGAHEQYF. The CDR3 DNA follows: TGTGCCAGCAGCGTTAGCGGGGGGGCCCACGAGCAGTACTTC.

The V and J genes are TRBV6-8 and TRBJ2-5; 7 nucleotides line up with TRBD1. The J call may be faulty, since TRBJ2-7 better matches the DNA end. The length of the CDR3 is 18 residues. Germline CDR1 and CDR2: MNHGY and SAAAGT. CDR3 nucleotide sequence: TGTGCCAGCAGTTACCCGGAGCTTGGGCTTCAGGGGGCCTACGAGCAGTACTTC. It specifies CASSYPELGLQGAYEQYF.

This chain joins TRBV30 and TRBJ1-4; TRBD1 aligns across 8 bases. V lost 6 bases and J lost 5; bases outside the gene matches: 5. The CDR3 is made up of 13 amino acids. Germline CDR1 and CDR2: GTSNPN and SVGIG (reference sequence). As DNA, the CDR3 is TGTGCCTGTCGGACAGGGCGGAATGAAAAACTGTTTTTT. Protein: CACRTGRNEKLFF.

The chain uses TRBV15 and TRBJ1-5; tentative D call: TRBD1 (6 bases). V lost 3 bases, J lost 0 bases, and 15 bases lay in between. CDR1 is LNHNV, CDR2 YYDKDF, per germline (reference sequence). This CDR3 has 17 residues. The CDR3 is CATSSHTGTYSNQPQHF. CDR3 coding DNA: TGTGCCACCAGCAGCCACACAGGGACGTATAGCAATCAGCCCCAGCATTTT.

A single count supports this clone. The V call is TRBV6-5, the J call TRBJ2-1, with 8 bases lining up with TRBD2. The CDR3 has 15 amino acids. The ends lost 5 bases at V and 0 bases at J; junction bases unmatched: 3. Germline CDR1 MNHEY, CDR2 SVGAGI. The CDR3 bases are TGTGCCAGCAGTCCGAGCGGGAGCTCCTACAATGAGCAGTTCTTC. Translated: CASSPSGSSYNEQFF.

CDR3 loop: CASSPIAGGHNEQFF. Here the CDR3 DNA reads TGTGCCAGCAGCCCAATAGCGGGGGGGCACAATGAGCAGTTCTTC. This chain links TRBV7-3 with TRBJ2-1; 11 bases line up with TRBD2. In germline, CDR1 is SGHTA, CDR2 FQGTGA. Trimming at V came to 5 bases and at J to 5 bases, leaving 5 bases not matched to a gene. The CDR3 runs to 15 residues.

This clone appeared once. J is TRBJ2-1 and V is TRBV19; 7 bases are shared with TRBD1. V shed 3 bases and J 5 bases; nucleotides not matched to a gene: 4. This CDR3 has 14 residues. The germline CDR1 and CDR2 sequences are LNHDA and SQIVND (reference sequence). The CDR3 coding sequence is TGTGCCAGTAGTATGACAGGGATCAACAATGAGCAGTTCTTC. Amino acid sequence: CASSMTGINNEQFF.

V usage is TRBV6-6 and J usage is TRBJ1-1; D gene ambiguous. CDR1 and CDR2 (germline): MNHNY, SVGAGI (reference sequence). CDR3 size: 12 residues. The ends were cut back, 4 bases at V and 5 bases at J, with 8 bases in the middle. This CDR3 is CASSFSGTEAFF. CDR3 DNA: TGTGCCAGCAGTTTCAGCGGAACTGAAGCTTTCTTT.

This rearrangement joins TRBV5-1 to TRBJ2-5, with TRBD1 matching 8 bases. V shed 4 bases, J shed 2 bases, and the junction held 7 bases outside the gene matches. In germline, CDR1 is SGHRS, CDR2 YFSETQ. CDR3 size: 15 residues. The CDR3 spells CASSGTTGGQETQYF. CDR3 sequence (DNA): TGCGCCAGCAGCGGGACCACAGGGGGGCAAGAGACCCAGTACTTC.

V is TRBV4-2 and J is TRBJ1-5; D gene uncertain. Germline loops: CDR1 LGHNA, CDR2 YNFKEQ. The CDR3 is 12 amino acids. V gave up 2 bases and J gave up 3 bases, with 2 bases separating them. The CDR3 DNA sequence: TGTGCCAGCAGCCAATTCAATCAGCCCCAGCATTTT. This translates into CASSQFNQPQHF.

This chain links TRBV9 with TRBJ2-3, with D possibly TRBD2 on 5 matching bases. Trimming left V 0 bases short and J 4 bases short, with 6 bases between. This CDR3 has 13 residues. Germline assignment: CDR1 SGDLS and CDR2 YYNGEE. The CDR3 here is CASSVGRPDTQYF. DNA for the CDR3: TGTGCCAGCAGCGTAGGGAGGCCAGATACGCAGTATTTT. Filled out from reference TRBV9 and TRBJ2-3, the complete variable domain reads DSGVTQTPKHLITATGQRVTLRCSPRSGDLSVYWYQQSLDQGLQFLIQYYNGEERAKGNILERFSAQQFPDLHSELNLSSLELGDSALYFCASSVGRPDTQYFGPGTRLTVL.

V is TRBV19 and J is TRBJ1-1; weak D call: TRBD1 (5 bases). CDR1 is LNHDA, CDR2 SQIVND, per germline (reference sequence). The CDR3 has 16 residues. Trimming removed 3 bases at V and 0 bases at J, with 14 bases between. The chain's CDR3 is CASSIIGTGLNTEAFF. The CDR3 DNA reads TGTGCCAGTAGTATTATAGGGACGGGACTGAACACTGAAGCTTTCTTT.

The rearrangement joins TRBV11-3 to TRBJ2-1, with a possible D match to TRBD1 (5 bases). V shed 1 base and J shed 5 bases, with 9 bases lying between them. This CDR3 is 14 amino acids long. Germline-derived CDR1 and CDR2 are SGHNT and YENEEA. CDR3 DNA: TGTGCCAGCAGCTTAGGGGGCCGTCACAATGAGCAGTTCTTC. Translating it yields CASSLGGRHNEQFF. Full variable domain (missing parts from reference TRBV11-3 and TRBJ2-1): EAGVVQSPRYKIIEKKQPVAFWCNPISGHNTLYWYLQNLGQGPELLIRYENEEAVDDSQLPKDRFSAERLKGVDSTLKIQPAELGDSAVYLCASSLGGRHNEQFFGPGTRLTVL.

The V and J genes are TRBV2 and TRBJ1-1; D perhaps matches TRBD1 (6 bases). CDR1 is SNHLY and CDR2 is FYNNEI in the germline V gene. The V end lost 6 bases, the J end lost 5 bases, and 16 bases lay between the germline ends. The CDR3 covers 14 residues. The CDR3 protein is CASSPGAGGTEAFF. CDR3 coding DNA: TGTGCCAGCAGCCCGGGGGCTGGGGGAACTGAAGCTTTCTTT.